This TCR delta chain was captured in a study of gamma-delta chains in newborns, infants, children. Trimming cost V 1 base and J 0 bases; bases outside gene matches: 6. The CDR3 has 19 amino acids. The germline V gene has CDR1 GEAIGNYY and CDR2 EKD. The table lists this clone with a few counts. TCRdb re-called clones from the reads via CATT. The sample includes 6,000 to 6,500 delta-chain clones, 2% to 3% of them seen just once. The rearrangement uses TRDV2 and TRDJ3, with 9 positions matching TRDD3. The clonotype originates from a child who was a newborn, infant or young child, either healthy, febrile or measles-vaccinated (not recorded which). Sequenced sample: blood. CDR3 loop: CACDTGGYEASWDTRQMFF. The DNA of the CDR3 is TGTGCCTGTGACACTGGGGGATATGAAGCCTCCTGGGACACCCGACAGATGTTTTTC.